Listed below are T cell receptor beta chains from one sample, sequenced in a study of T-cell reconstitution after alpha-beta-depleted transplantation in children. TCRdb re-called the PCR reads through MiXCR, storing one row per CDR3 protein. Of more than 150,000 distinct CDR3 sequences in the sample, just over 14% were seen once. Source: PBMCs from the stem cell graft donor, taken from the stem cell graft. These receptors all stem from a human donor who donated a stem cell graft to a child with acute lymphoblastic leukemia. CDR3s include the opening cysteine and the closing phenylalanine or tryptophan. A D gene is named only where the DNA matches it firmly.

>TRBJ2-5|TRBV29-1|NA
CSAVDDRETQYF
>TRBJ2-7|TRBV20-1|TRBD1
CSARVQGYDEQYF
>TRBJ1-1|TRBV5-1|NA
CASSPFGANTEAFF
>TRBJ2-2|TRBV5-1|NA
CASSPDGYTGELFF
>TRBJ2-2|TRBV20-1|NA
CSASLGAPTGELFF
>TRBJ2-7|TRBV12-3/TRBV12-4|NA
CASSIRQVRSYEQYF
>TRBJ2-1|TRBV2|TRBD2
CTSNTPPGLAGRTYNEQFF
>TRBJ1-3|TRBV11-1|TRBD1
CASSFPRVDRGSGNTIYF
>TRBJ2-3|TRBV24-1|TRBD2
CATSDPSGRGTDTQYF
>TRBJ2-3|TRBV5-1|NA
CASSLDLLGSGADTQYF
>TRBJ2-7|TRBV11-2|TRBD2
CASSFLMTSGMGEQYF
>TRBJ2-4|TRBV15|NA
CATSSQRVSKNIQYF
>TRBJ2-7|TRBV4-2|NA
CASSQEPLIQDFSYEQYF
>TRBJ2-1|TRBV28|TRBD1
CASSFGTGHNEQFF
>TRBJ1-1|TRBV7-9|NA
CASSPREGGAGTEAFF
>TRBJ2-3|TRBV7-9|NA
CASSRVSTDTQYF
>TRBJ2-1|TRBV6-2/TRBV6-3|TRBD2
CASNKREPYNEQFF
>TRBJ1-4|TRBV11-2|TRBD1
CASSLGMTGLAEKLFF
>TRBJ2-6|TRBV7-2|TRBD1
CASSARGPLSGANVLTF
>TRBJ2-1|TRBV12-3/TRBV12-4|TRBD2
CASSPSTSGSFSYNEQFF
>TRBJ1-4|TRBV11-3|TRBD1
CASSRQGYNEKLFF
>TRBJ1-1|TRBV28|TRBD1
CASSLGEGARNTEAFF
>TRBJ2-3|TRBV6-1|NA
CASSEAQGGTDTQYF
>TRBJ2-2|TRBV11-2|NA
CASSSRRQGGLNTGELFF
>TRBJ1-1|TRBV11-2|NA
CAITEAFF
>TRBJ2-4|TRBV7-8|TRBD1
CASSLAPGQGQYIQYF
>TRBJ2-7|TRBV5-1|TRBD1
CASSSGQGAKEQYF
>TRBJ2-7|TRBV4-1|TRBD2
CASSRQDTSGGSSYEQYF
>TRBJ2-6|TRBV25-1|NA
CASSEYLIGARAGGANGLTF
>TRBJ2-1|TRBV6-2/TRBV6-3|TRBD1
CASSYRRDRGLNEQFF
>TRBJ2-7|TRBV20-1|NA
CSASWSSGEQYF
>TRBJ2-3|TRBV5-1|NA
CASSRGGDADTQYF